This T cell receptor (beta chain) was captured by sequencing in a study of blood T cell repertoires in COVID-19 (dated by TCRdb to about 2020). Regarding the study in general: Samples covering the acute and convalescent phases of COVID-19 were provided by collaborators in the United States, Italy and Spain. The material from the prospective study consisted of cDNA or gDNA derived from T cells, B-cell-depleted T cells, or PBMCs. Deeply sampled blood TCRbeta repertoires from subjects exposed to, actively infected with, or recovered from COVID-19 were included in the dataset. The repertoires were released in a freely available public database intended as a resource for research on the immune response to SARS-CoV-2. The samples were drawn from two sources: the first 160 participants of the ongoing ImmuneRACE study, and 1,200 or so subjects contributed by 6 global collaborators. Nearly every sample came with metadata listing a de-identified subject ID, COVID-19 status, age in years and sex. Where available, HLA class I and class II types were obtained from metadata supplied by the sample provider rather than from assay-based typing.

This clone was observed a single time. This receptor's antigen is unknown. No base qualities exist here, and no much larger clone lies one base off it. TCRbeta CDR3 regions were amplified from genomic DNA using the immunoSEQ Assay, a bias-controlled multiplex PCR. The authors' analysis ran thus. The number of nucleated cells in each sample was estimated by amplification of reference gene primers within the assay. To quantify the absolute abundance of each unique TCRbeta CDR3 rearrangement, sequence reads were collapsed and filtered. Productive Simpson clonality was computed per sample as the square root of Simpson's diversity index over productive rearrangements. Not all clones reach the TCRdb copy of this immuneACCESS table, which keeps in-frame sequences only. Checked studies attribute under half of the gap to unresolved V genes and leave the rest unexplained. V, J and clone size are taken as reported in that table, and D and trimming were inferred from the DNA itself. The sample table holds approximately 240,000 clones, of which around nine tenths were seen once. More than 0.8% of the sample rests with the top ten.

Relative to germline, V is 3 bases shorter and J is 4 bases shorter, with 12 bases between their ends. In the germline V gene, CDR1 corresponds to MGHRA and CDR2 to YSYEKL. The CDR3 starts with the cysteine, ends with the phenylalanine, and has 14 residues. The CDR3 DNA has 42 bases and is translated from base 1. At one collaborating source in Seattle, patients were enrolled during active infection and were followed longitudinally through the course of disease. The collaborating institutions used their own protocols to collect whole blood in K2EDTA tubes. For TCRbeta analysis, collaborators shipped samples in one of three forms: frozen whole blood, isolated PBMCs, or DNA extracted from either of those sample types. General conclusions and limits of the study: The quantity of clinical and demographic metadata differed by source and by participant and was supplied without curation.

In this chain, TRBV4-1 is recombined with TRBJ1-2; TRBD1 is perhaps the D gene, given 6 matching bases. Sequenced material: peripheral blood. The sequence was obtained from a man under 40 with COVID-19, enrolled during active disease. DNA sequence: TGCGCCAGCAGCCAGGAACAGGGATCCTATGGCTACACCTTC. This gives the protein CASSQEQGSYGYTF.